The rows below give T cell receptor beta chains drawn from one sample of a study of patients and donors after allogeneic stem cell transplantation. TCRdb passed the RT-PCR reads through MiXCR, listing each CDR3 protein once. The data hold 25,000 or so distinct CDR3 sequences, with around 28% observed a single time. The sequenced sample was blood, either unsorted or a sorted T cell fraction (not recorded which). All receptors come from a human donor who was either an allogeneic HSCT recipient or a stem cell or donor lymphocyte infusion donor (not recorded which). It is not recorded whose cells these are; they may come from a transplant donor. CDR3s include the opening cysteine and the closing phenylalanine or tryptophan. D genes are given only for firm matches. The size field is filled for only some rows; it gives once, few, many or a size class.

clone size	D gene	V gene	J gene	CDR3 DNA	CDR3 protein
medium-sized	TRBD2	TRBV24-1	TRBJ2-1	TGTGCCACCAGTGACCCCCCCGGGACTAGCGGGGGGGGATACAATGAGCAGTTCTTC	CATSDPPGTSGGGYNEQFF
few	NA	TRBV7-9	TRBJ1-3	TGTGCCACCCGACGGGGGGCAGGAGGAAACACCATATATTTT	CATRRGAGGNTIYF
few	NA	TRBV18	TRBJ2-1	TGTGCCAGCTCGCGCGACGTTAGCTCCTACAATGAGCAGTTCTTC	CASSRDVSSYNEQFF
NA	NA	TRBV10-3	TRBJ2-3	TGTGCCATCAGCGAGGGCTTTAGCACAGATACGCAGTATTTT	CAISEGFSTDTQYF
few	TRBD1	TRBV27	TRBJ1-2	TGTGCCAGCAGTTTCGGGACAGGGAGATATGGCTACACCTTC	CASSFGTGRYGYTF
NA	NA	TRBV28	TRBJ2-1	TGTGCCAGCAGTACCACAGGGAAGTGGGGATTCTACAATGAGCAGTTCTTC	CASSTTGKWGFYNEQFF
many	TRBD1	TRBV6-6	TRBJ2-5	TGTGCCAGCAGGGGGGCGACAGGGGCCGCAGAGACCCAGTACTTC	CASRGATGAAETQYF
NA	NA	TRBV11-3	TRBJ2-3	TGTGCCAGCAGCCCCTTGGGGGGCGCAGATACGCAGTATTTT	CASSPLGGADTQYF
few	NA	TRBV7-9	TRBJ2-5	TGTGCCAGCAGCTTAATAGGGTGGGAGACCCAGTACTTC	CASSLIGWETQYF
many	NA	TRBV30	TRBJ1-1	TGTGCCTGGGGGTGGAACACTGAAGCTTTCTTT	CAWGWNTEAFF
medium-sized	NA	TRBV30	TRBJ1-1	TGTGCCTGGAGTTCCCAGAGCCCTAACACTGAAGCTTTCTTT	CAWSSQSPNTEAFF
NA	NA	TRBV5-6	TRBJ2-2	TGTGCCAGCAGCTTGGGACCCAGGAACACCGGGGAGCTGTTTTTT	CASSLGPRNTGELFF
NA	NA	TRBV7-6	TRBJ2-2	TGTGCCAGCAGGAGTGGGACTCACACCGGGGAGCTGTTTTTT	CASRSGTHTGELFF
few	NA	TRBV7-2	TRBJ1-6	TGTGCCAGCAGCTTAGCCTCCGGTCCTCCTAATTCACCCCTCCACTTT	CASSLASGPPNSPLHF
few	NA	TRBV4-2	TRBJ1-5	TGTGCCAGCATCCGGGACCGTCCCAATCAGCCCCAGCATTTT	CASIRDRPNQPQHF
NA	NA	TRBV20-1	TRBJ1-6	TGCAGTGCCCCCTTAACAGGAAATATCAATAATTCACCCCTCCACTTT	CSAPLTGNINNSPLHF
NA	TRBD2	TRBV20-1	TRBJ2-1	TGCAGTGCTTCAGGACTAGCGAGTTTCTTC	CSASGLASFF
NA	NA	TRBV11-2	TRBJ1-4	TGTGCCAGCAGACAAGATCCAGGAGGTGAAAAACTGTTTTTT	CASRQDPGGEKLFF
NA	NA	TRBV27	TRBJ1-6	TGTGCCAGCAGCCATTCAGGTTTATATAATTCACCCCTCCACTTT	CASSHSGLYNSPLHF
many	NA	TRBV6-5	TRBJ1-1	TGTGCCAGCAGTTACGAAGGGCAGGAAGCTTTCTTT	CASSYEGQEAFF